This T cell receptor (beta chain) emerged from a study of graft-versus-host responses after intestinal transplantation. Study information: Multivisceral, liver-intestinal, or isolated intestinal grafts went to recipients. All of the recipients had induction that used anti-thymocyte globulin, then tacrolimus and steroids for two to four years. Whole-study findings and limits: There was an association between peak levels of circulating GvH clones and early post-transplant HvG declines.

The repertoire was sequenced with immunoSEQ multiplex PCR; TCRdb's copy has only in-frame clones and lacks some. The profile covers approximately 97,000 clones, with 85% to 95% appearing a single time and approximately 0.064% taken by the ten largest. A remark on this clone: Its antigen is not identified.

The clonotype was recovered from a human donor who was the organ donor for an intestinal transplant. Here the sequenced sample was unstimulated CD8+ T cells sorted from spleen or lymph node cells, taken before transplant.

CDR3: CASSQGFLGRVSGNTIYF. The DNA of the CDR3 is TGCGCCAGCAGCCAAGGATTTTTGGGCAGGGTCTCTGGAAACACCATATATTTT. The V call is TRBV4-1, the J call TRBJ1-3; a weak D match, TRBD1 (5 bases). The germline gives CDR1 MGHRA, CDR2 YSYEKL. Trimming stripped 1 base from V and 0 bases from J, with 16 bases between. There are 18 residues in the CDR3.